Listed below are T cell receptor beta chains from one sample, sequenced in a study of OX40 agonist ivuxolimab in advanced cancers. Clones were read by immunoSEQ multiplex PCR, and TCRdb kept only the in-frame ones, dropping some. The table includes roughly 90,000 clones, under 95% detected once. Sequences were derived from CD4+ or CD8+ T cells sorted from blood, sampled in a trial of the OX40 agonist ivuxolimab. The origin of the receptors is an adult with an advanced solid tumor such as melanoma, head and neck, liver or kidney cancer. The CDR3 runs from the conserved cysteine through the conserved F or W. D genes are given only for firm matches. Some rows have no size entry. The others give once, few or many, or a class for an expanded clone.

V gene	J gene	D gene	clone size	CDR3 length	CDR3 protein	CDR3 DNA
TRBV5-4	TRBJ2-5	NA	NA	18	CASSSGGGGTVNQETQYF	TGTGCCAGCAGCTCCGGGGGTGGCGGGACGGTAAATCAAGAGACCCAGTACTTC
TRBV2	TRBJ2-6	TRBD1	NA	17	CASSAGGTPSGANVLTF	TGTGCCAGCAGCGCAGGGGGTACTCCCTCTGGGGCCAACGTCCTGACTTTC
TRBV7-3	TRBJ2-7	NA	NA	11	CATPGEDEQYF	TGTGCCACCCCGGGGGAAGACGAGCAGTACTTC
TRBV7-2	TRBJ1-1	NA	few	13	CASSLGMNTEAFF	TGTGCCAGCAGCTTGGGCATGAACACTGAAGCTTTCTTT
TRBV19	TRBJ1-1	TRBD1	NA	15	CASRSLGTGGTEAFF	TGTGCCAGTAGGAGCCTCGGGACAGGGGGTACTGAAGCTTTCTTT
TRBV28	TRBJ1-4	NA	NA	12	CASSSVGGTPFF	TGTGCCAGCAGTTCTGTCGGCGGCACACCGTTTTTT
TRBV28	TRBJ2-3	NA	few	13	CASSPGPTDTQYF	TGTGCCAGCAGTCCGGGGCCCACAGATACGCAGTATTTT
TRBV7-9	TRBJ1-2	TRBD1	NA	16	CASRGLGTGLNYGYTF	TGTGCCAGCAGGGGCTTGGGGACAGGGCTTAACTATGGCTACACCTTC
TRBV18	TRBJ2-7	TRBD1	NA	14	CASSLTGDSYEQYF	TGTGCCAGCTCACTTACAGGGGACTCCTACGAGCAGTACTTC
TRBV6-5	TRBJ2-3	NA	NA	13	CASTTARGDTQYF	TGTGCCAGCACTACCGCCAGGGGTGATACGCAGTATTTT
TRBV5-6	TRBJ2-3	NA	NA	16	CASSLGSGISTDTQYF	TGTGCCAGCAGCTTGGGTTCAGGGATTAGCACAGATACGCAGTATTTT